This entry lists 26 T cell receptor beta chains sequenced from one sample in a study of response to subunit inactivated influenza vaccine. TCRdb analysed the RT-PCR reads with MiXCR anew, one entry per CDR3 protein. The sample yields about 800,000 distinct CDR3 sequences, about 20% seen once. The input for sequencing was PBMCs from blood, taken about 5 days after vaccination. Every receptor here comes from a man aged 50-59 years who received an inactivated influenza vaccine.

This clonotype showed up many times. The chain combines TRBV20-1 with TRBJ2-7, with TRBD1 identical over 7 bases. The CDR3 consists of 13 residues. Germline V gene sequence: CDR1 DFQATT, CDR2 SNEGSKA (reference sequence). Germline trimming cut 3 bases from V and 3 bases from J; bases unmatched to any gene: 5. CDR3 in DNA: TGCAGTGCTAGTAGCCGGGACAGCTACGAGCAGTACTTC. Protein product: CSASSRDSYEQYF.

This chain connects TRBV20-1 to TRBJ2-7; TRBD1 matches at 9 bases. The CDR3 covers 15 residues. Germline assignment: CDR1 DFQATT and CDR2 SNEGSKA (reference sequence). V trimming: 0 bases; J trimming: 2 bases; junction bases outside the gene matches: 5. The CDR3 DNA follows: TGCAGTGCTAGAGAGTGGGGACAGGGAACCTACGAGCAGTACTTC. As protein: CSAREWGQGTYEQYF.

This clonotype was observed a handful of times. This chain connects TRBV20-1 to TRBJ1-2, with 7 positions matching TRBD1. Unmatched junction bases numbered 6, after V lost 5 bases and J lost 3 bases. Germline lookup yields CDR1 DFQATT and CDR2 SNEGSKA (reference sequence). CDR3 length: 13 amino acids. CDR3 residues: CSALQGIDYGYTF. The CDR3 coding sequence is TGCAGTGCTCTACAGGGGATCGACTATGGCTACACCTTC.

This clonotype was observed at least ten times. The chain combines TRBV20-1 with TRBJ2-1; TRBD2 aligns across 10 bases. CDR1 and CDR2 (germline): DFQATT, SNEGSKA (reference sequence). The CDR3 covers 14 residues. The V gene end was trimmed by 5 bases and the J gene end by 4 bases; junction bases not matched to a gene: 5. CDR3 amino acids: CSAHSGGNYNEQFF. As DNA, the CDR3 is TGCAGTGCTCATAGCGGGGGGAATTACAATGAGCAGTTCTTC.

The genes are TRBV5-1 and TRBJ2-1; D is undetermined. The germline gives CDR1 SGHRS, CDR2 YFSETQ. The CDR3 contains 14 residues. Trimming removed 0 bases from V and 1 base from J, with 5 bases in between. The CDR3 region has the DNA TGCGCCAGCAGCTTGGAGATGTCCTACAATGAGCAGTTCTTC. Encoded protein: CASSLEMSYNEQFF.

This clonotype appeared many times. The gene calls are TRBV29-1 and TRBJ1-2, with a possible D match to TRBD1 (5 bases). Germline CDR1 is SQVTM and CDR2 is ANQGSEA. Deletions cut 5 bases from V and 7 bases from J, with 14 bases between. This CDR3 is 12 amino acids long. The CDR3 region has the DNA TGCAGCGTTAATCGGGACGGTGGTGGCTACACCTTC. The encoded protein is CSVNRDGGGYTF.

The sample holds a few counts of this clonotype. The rearrangement joins TRBV20-1 to TRBJ2-7; the D is unclear. Germline V gene data show CDR1 as DFQATT and CDR2 as SNEGSKA (reference sequence). CDR3 length: 15 amino acids. Trimming stripped 0 bases from V and 4 bases from J, with 16 bases between. CDR3 nucleotide sequence: TGCAGTGCTAGAGATAGGGCTAGTCCTGTTTACGAGCAGTACTTC. This gives the protein CSARDRASPVYEQYF.

In this sample, this clonotype turned up a few times. The chain is built from TRBV4-2 and TRBJ1-6; D remains ambiguous. The CDR3 totals 13 residues. Germline loops: CDR1 LGHNA, CDR2 YNFKEQ. V dropped 2 bases and J dropped 9 bases, with 8 bases sitting between them. CDR3 sequence: CASSQFEGSPLHF. CDR3 nucleotides: TGTGCCAGCAGCCAATTCGAGGGTTCACCCCTCCACTTT.

This clonotype was counted a few times. The V call is TRBV12-5, the J call TRBJ2-7, with TRBD1 as a possible D gene (6 bases). Trimming took 3 bases from V and 6 from J, leaving 12 bases between them. Germline assignment: CDR1 LGHNT and CDR2 FRNRAP. This CDR3 has 13 amino acids. The CDR3 loop is CASGFTGRAEQYF. The CDR3 coding sequence is TGTGCTAGTGGTTTTACAGGGCGGGCCGAGCAGTACTTC.

The chain carries TRBV20-1 and TRBJ2-7; D is possibly TRBD1 or TRBD2 (5 bases each). Germline CDR1 and CDR2: DFQATT and SNEGSKA (reference sequence). The CDR3 consists of 15 residues. V gave up 3 bases and J gave up 4 bases, with 19 bases separating them. The CDR3 loop is CSASDGARLRYEQYF. CDR3 nucleotides: TGCAGTGCTAGTGACGGGGCGCGTCTCCGTTACGAGCAGTACTTC.

This chain connects TRBV6-5 to TRBJ2-7; a weak D match, TRBD1 (5 bases). Germline CDR1 and CDR2: MNHEY and SVGAGI. V dropped 2 bases and J dropped 2 bases, with 19 bases sitting between them. The CDR3 is made up of 17 amino acids. Here the CDR3 DNA reads TGTGCCAGCAGTTACCTCGGACACTCTCGATATACCTACGAGCAGTACTTC. This sequence encodes CASSYLGHSRYTYEQYF.

This clonotype was counted ten times or more. The rearrangement joins TRBV5-1 to TRBJ1-4; a possible D gene is TRBD1 (5 bases). This CDR3 spans 15 amino acids. Germline V gene data show CDR1 as SGHRS and CDR2 as YFSETQ. Trimming removed 1 base from V and 7 bases from J, with 14 bases in between. The CDR3 sequence: CASSLRRDGSEKLFF. CDR3 nucleotides: TGCGCCAGCAGCTTGCGGAGGGACGGATCTGAAAAACTGTTTTTT.

V is TRBV3-1 and J is TRBJ2-7; D not resolved. V was pared by 5 bases and J by 2 bases, with 13 bases between. The CDR3 extends over 14 amino acids. CDR1 and CDR2 from the germline V gene are LGHDT and YNNKEL (reference sequence). The CDR3: CASSTIRVAYEQYF. The CDR3 nucleotides read TGTGCCAGCAGCACTATAAGGGTGGCCTACGAGCAGTACTTC.

This clonotype was seen more than once but under ten times. The CDR3 bases are TGTGCCAGCATCAGGGGATACCGCAATCAGCCCCAGCATTTT. Translated: CASIRGYRNQPQHF. This rearrangement joins TRBV7-2 to TRBJ1-5, with D perhaps matching TRBD1 (6 bases). This CDR3 comprises 14 residues. V lost 7 bases and J 2 bases, leaving 12 bases between the germline ends. Germline assignment: CDR1 SGHTA and CDR2 FQGNSA.

The sample holds a few counts of this clonotype. The chain is built from TRBV12-3 or TRBV12-4 and TRBJ1-1; 12 positions match TRBD1. The CDR3 runs 14 residues. J lost 1 base, V lost 6 bases, and 0 bases had no gene match. Here the CDR3 reads CASRGQGANTEAFF. As DNA, the CDR3 is TGTGCCAGCAGGGGACAGGGGGCGAACACTGAAGCTTTCTTT.

This sequence joins TRBV9 and TRBJ2-1, with TRBD1 matching 7 bases. With 3 bases clipped from V and 2 bases from J, the junction kept 5 bases outside the gene matches. CDR3 length equals 15 residues. Germline V gene lookup returns CDR1 SGDLS and CDR2 YYNGEE. CDR3 sequence: CASSETGTAYNEQFF. The CDR3 coding sequence is TGTGCCAGCAGCGAGACAGGGACGGCCTACAATGAGCAGTTCTTC.

CDR3 amino acids: CSADDGRASDTQYF. DNA for the CDR3: TGCAGTGCTGATGACGGGAGGGCCTCAGATACGCAGTATTTT. This chain joins TRBV20-1 and TRBJ2-3, with TRBD2 matching over 8 bases. The V segment lost 5 bases and the J segment 4 bases; nucleotides outside the gene matches: 8. The CDR3 has 14 amino acids. Germline lookup yields CDR1 DFQATT and CDR2 SNEGSKA (reference sequence).

This chain uses TRBV28 with TRBJ2-1; D unresolved. CDR3 length: 14 residues. From germline, CDR1 is MDHEN and CDR2 SYDVKM. V was shortened by 7 bases and J by 4 bases, with 14 bases between the two germline ends. In DNA form, the CDR3 reads TGTGCCAGCAAGGCACTCTCCTTATACAATGAGCAGTTCTTC. Residues: CASKALSLYNEQFF.

This chain uses TRBV20-1 with TRBJ2-1; D not resolved. The germline V gene encodes CDR1 DFQATT and CDR2 SNEGSKA (reference sequence). The CDR3 sequence is 14 residues long. Trimming took off 2 bases at V and 4 bases at J, with 12 bases between the two ends. The CDR3 spells CSARLSRKYNEQFF. CDR3 DNA: TGCAGTGCTAGATTATCCCGCAAGTACAATGAGCAGTTCTTC.

The rearrangement uses TRBV7-8 and TRBJ1-4, with TRBD1 as a possible D gene (6 bases). CDR1 and CDR2 from the germline V gene are SGHVS and FQNEAQ. With 4 bases removed from V and 10 bases from J, the gap between germline ends came to 13 bases. The CDR3 has 13 amino acids. The DNA of the CDR3 is TGTGCCAGCAGCTACCGGGAAGGGGGAAAACTGTTTTTT. Translated, it gives CASSYREGGKLFF.

V usage is TRBV20-1 and J usage is TRBJ1-2; a weak D match, TRBD1 (5 bases). The ends were cut back, 3 bases at V and 0 bases at J, with 5 bases in the middle. The germline V gene has CDR1 DFQATT and CDR2 SNEGSKA (reference sequence). The CDR3 has 12 residues. The CDR3 protein is CSARGPNYGYTF. For the CDR3, the DNA is TGCAGTGCTAGGGGGCCTAACTATGGCTACACCTTC.

The chain joins TRBV5-1 to TRBJ1-2; unclear D gene. The germline CDR1 and CDR2 sequences are SGHRS and YFSETQ. CDR3 size: 14 residues. Trimming stripped 0 bases from V and 8 bases from J, with 14 bases between. The CDR3 DNA follows: TGCGCCAGCAGCTTGGAAGGCTTGTCTTCGGGCTACACCTTC. This translates into CASSLEGLSSGYTF.

This clonotype was seen a handful of times. The genes are TRBV11-2 and TRBJ2-3; tentatively, D is TRBD2 (6 bases). CDR3 size: 18 residues. Germline V gene sequence: CDR1 SGHAT, CDR2 FQNNGV. The V end lost 3 bases, the J end lost 0 bases, and 19 bases lay between the germline ends. The CDR3 DNA sequence: TGTGCCAGCAGCTTGCTACCCAGGGACTTCCATAGCACAGATACGCAGTATTTT. It yields the protein CASSLLPRDFHSTDTQYF.

The genes are TRBV6-2 or TRBV6-3 and TRBJ1-2, with 11 bases identical to TRBD1. CDR1 is MNHEY and CDR2 is SVGEGT in the germline V gene. Germline trimming cut 7 bases from V and 4 bases from J; bases unmatched to any gene: 14. This CDR3 is built from 17 residues. CDR3 in amino acids: CASTFVWGTGGSYGYTF. In nucleotides, the CDR3 is TGTGCCAGCACCTTCGTGTGGGGGACAGGGGGATCCTATGGCTACACCTTC.

This clonotype was observed many times. V is TRBV29-1 and J is TRBJ2-1; 9 bases map to TRBD2. The CDR3 is 13 amino acids. CDR1 and CDR2 from the germline V gene are SQVTM and ANQGSEA. The V segment lost 7 bases and the J segment 10 bases; nucleotides outside the gene matches: 11. Written as DNA, the CDR3 is TGCAGCGGAACTCTGAGCGGGGGGCGAGAGCAGTTCTTC. Encoded protein: CSGTLSGGREQFF.

This clonotype was counted a single time. The chain couples TRBV4-2 to TRBJ2-1, with 7 nucleotides matching TRBD2. This CDR3 spans 16 amino acids. Unmatched junction bases numbered 6, after V lost 4 bases and J lost 0 bases. Germline CDR1 is LGHNA and CDR2 is YNFKEQ. The CDR3 DNA reads TGTGCCAGCAGCCGGCTAGCGGATACCTCCTACAATGAGCAGTTCTTC. It translates to CASSRLADTSYNEQFF.